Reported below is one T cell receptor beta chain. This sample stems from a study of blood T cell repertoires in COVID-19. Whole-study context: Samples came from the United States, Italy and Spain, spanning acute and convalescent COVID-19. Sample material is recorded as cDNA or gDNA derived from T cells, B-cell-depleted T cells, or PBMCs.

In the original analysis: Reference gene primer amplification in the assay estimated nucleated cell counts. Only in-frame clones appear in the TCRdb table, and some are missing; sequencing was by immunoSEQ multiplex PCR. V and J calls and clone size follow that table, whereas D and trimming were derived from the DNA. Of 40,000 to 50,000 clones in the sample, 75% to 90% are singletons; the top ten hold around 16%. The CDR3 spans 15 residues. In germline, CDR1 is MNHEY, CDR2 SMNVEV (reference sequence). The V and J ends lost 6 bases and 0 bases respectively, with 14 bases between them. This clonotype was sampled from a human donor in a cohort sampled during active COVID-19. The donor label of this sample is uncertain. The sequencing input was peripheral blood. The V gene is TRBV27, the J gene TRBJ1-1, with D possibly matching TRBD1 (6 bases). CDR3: CASSLGGGLNTEAFF. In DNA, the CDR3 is TGTGCCAGCAGCCTGGGCGGGGGCCTGAACACTGAAGCTTTCTTT.